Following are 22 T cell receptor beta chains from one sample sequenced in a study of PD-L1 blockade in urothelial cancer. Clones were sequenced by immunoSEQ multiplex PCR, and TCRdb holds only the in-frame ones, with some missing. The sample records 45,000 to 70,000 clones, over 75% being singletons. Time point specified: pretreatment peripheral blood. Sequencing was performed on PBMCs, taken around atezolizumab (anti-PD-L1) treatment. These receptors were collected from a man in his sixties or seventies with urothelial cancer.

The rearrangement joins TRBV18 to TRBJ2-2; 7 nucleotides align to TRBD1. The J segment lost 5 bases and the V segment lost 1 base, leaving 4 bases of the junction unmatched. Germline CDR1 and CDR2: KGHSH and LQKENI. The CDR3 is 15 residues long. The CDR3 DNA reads TGTGCCAGCTCACCACAGGCCAGGGGGACCGGGGAGCTGTTTTTT. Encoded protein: CASSPQARGTGELFF.

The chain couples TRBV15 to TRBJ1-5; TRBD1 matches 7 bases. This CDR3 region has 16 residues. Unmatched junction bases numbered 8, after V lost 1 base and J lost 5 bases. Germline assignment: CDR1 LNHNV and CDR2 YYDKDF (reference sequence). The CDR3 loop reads CATSRGNRGGDQPQHF. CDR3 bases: TGTGCCACCAGCAGAGGCAACAGGGGAGGTGATCAGCCCCAGCATTTT.

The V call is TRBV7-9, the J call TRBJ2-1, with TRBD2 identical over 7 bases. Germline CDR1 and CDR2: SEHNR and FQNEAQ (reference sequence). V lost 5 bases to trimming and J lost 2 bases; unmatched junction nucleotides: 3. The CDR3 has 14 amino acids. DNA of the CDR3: TGTGCCAGCAGCGGGCGGGGGACCTACAATGAGCAGTTCTTC. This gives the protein CASSGRGTYNEQFF.

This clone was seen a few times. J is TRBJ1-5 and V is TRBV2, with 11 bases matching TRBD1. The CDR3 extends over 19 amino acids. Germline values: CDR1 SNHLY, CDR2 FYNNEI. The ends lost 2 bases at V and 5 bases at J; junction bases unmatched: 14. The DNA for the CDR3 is TGTGCCAGCAGTGAAAGGAGGACAGGGGGCTATCGGGTGCATCAGCCCCAGCATTTT. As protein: CASSERRTGGYRVHQPQHF.

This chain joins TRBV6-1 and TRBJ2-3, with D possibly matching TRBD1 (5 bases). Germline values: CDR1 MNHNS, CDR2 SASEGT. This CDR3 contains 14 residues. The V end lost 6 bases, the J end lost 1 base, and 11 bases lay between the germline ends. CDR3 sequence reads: CASRNTGGTDTQYF. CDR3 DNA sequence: TGTGCCAGCAGAAATACAGGCGGCACAGATACGCAGTATTTT.

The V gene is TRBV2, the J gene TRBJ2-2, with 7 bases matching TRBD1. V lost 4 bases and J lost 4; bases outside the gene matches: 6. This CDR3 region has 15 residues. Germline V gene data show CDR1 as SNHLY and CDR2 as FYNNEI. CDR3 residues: CASSARTGSTGELFF. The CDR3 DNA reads TGTGCCAGCAGTGCCAGGACAGGTAGCACCGGGGAGCTGTTTTTT.

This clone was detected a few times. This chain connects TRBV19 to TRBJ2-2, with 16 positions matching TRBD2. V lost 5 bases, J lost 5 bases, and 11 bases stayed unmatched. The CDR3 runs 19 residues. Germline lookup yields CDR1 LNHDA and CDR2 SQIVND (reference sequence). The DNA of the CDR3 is TGTGCCAGTAGTCGGCCTCCGGGACTAGCGGGAGGGCCGACCGGGGAGCTGTTTTTT. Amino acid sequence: CASSRPPGLAGGPTGELFF. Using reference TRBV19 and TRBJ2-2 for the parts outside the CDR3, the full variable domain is DGGITQSPKYLFRKEGQNVTLSCEQNLNHDAMYWYRQDPGQGLRLIYYSQIVNDFQKGDIAEGYSVSREKKESFPLTVTSAQKNPTAFYLCASSRPPGLAGGPTGELFFGEGSRLTVL.

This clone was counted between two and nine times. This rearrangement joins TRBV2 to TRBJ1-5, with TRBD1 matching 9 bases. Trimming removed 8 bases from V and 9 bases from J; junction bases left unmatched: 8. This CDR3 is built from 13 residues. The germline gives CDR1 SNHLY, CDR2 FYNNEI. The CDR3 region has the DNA TGTGCCAGCTGGGGACAGGGCGGAGGGCCCCAGCATTTT. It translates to CASWGQGGGPQHF.

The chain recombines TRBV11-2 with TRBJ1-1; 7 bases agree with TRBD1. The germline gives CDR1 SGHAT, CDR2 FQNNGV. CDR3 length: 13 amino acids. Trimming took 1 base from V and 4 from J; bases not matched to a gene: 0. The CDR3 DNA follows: TGTGCCAGCAGCTTAGGGACAGGCACTGAAGCTTTCTTT. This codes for CASSLGTGTEAFF.

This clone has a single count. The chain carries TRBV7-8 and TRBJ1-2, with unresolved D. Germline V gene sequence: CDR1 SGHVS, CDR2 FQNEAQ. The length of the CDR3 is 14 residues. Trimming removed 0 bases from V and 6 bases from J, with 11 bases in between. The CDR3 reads CASSLASRQDGYTF. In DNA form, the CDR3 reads TGTGCCAGCAGCTTAGCCTCCCGGCAGGATGGCTACACCTTC.

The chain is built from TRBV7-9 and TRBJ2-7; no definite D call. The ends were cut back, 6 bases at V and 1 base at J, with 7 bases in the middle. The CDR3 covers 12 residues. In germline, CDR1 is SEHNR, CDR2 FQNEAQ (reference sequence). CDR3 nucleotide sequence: TGTGCCAGCAGTTCACATTCCTACGAGCAGTACTTC. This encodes CASSSHSYEQYF.

The CDR3 is CASSNRDLLDDEQFF. The CDR3 nucleotides read TGTGCCAGCAGCAACCGGGACTTATTAGACGATGAGCAGTTCTTC. The genes are TRBV5-4 and TRBJ2-1; tentative D call: TRBD2 (6 bases). The CDR3 sequence is 15 residues long. With 4 bases removed from V and 8 bases from J, the gap between germline ends came to 19 bases. In germline, CDR1 is SGHNT, CDR2 YYREEE (reference sequence).

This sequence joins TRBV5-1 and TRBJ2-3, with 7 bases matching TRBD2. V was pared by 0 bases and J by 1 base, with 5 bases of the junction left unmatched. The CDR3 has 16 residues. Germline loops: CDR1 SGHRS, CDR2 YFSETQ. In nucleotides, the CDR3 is TGCGCCAGCAGCTTGGCCGGGACTACTCGCACAGATACGCAGTATTTT. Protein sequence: CASSLAGTTRTDTQYF.

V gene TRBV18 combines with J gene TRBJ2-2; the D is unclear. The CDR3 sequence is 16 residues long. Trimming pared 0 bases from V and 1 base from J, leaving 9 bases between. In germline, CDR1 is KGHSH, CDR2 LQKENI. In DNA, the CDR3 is TGTGCCAGCTCACCACCCGGGTCCGAGAACACCGGGGAGCTGTTTTTT. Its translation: CASSPPGSENTGELFF.

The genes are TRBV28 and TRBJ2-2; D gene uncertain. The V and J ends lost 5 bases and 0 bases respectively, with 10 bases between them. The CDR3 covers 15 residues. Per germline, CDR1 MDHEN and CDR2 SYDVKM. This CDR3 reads CASSPSPANTGELFF. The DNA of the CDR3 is TGTGCCAGCAGTCCATCCCCAGCGAACACCGGGGAGCTGTTTTTT.

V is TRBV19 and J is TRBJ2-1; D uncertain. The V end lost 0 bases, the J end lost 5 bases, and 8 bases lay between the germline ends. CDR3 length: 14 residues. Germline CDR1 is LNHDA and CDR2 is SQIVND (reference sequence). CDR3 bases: TGTGCCAGTAGTATAGAGGCCCCCAACAATGAGCAGTTCTTC. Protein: CASSIEAPNNEQFF.

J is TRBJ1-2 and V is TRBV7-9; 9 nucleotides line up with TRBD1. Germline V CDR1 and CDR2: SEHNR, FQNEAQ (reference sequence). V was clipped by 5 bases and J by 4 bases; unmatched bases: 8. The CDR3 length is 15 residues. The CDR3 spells CASSPQGTGSYGYTF. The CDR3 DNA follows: TGTGCCAGCAGCCCTCAGGGGACAGGGAGCTATGGCTACACCTTC. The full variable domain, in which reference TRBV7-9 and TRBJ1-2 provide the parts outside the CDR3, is DTGVSQNPRHKITKRGQNVTFRCDPISEHNRLYWYRQTLGQGPEFLTYFQNEAQLEKSRLLSDRFSAERPKGSFSTLEIQRTEQGDSAMYLCASSPQGTGSYGYTFGSGTRLTVV.

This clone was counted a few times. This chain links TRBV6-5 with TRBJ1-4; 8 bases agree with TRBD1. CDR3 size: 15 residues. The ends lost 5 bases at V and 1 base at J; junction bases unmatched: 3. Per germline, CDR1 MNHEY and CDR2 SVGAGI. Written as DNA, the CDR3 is TGTGCCAGCAGTAGACAGGGGAGAACTAATGAAAAACTGTTTTTT. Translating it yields CASSRQGRTNEKLFF.

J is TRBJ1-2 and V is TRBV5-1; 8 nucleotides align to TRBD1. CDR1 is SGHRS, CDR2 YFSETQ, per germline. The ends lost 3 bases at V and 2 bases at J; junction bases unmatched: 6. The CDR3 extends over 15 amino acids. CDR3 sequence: CASSSSQGANYGYTF. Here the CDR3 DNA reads TGCGCCAGCAGCTCCTCGCAGGGGGCCAACTATGGCTACACCTTC.

CDR3 DNA: TGTGCCAGCAGCCCACGAAGGGACTCTGAAGCTTTCTTT. Its protein is CASSPRRDSEAFF. V usage is TRBV7-8 and J usage is TRBJ1-1; the D gene is possibly TRBD1 (5 bases). Trimming pared 5 bases from V and 6 bases from J, leaving 13 bases between. Looked up from germline, CDR1 is SGHVS and CDR2 is FQNEAQ. CDR3 length: 13 residues.

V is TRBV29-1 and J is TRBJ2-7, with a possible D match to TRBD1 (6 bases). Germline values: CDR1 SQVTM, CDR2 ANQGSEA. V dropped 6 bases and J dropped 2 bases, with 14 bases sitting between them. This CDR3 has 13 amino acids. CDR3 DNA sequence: TGCAGCGTCCGGACAGCCGTTCCCTACGAGCAGTACTTC. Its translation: CSVRTAVPYEQYF.

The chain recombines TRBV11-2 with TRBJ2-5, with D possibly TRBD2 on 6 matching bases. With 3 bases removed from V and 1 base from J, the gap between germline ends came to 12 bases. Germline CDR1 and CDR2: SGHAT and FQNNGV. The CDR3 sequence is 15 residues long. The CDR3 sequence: CASSLTAGSQETQYF. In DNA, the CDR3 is TGTGCCAGCAGCTTGACCGCGGGGAGCCAAGAGACCCAGTACTTC.